Listed below are T cell receptor beta chains from one sample, sequenced in a study of shared clonotypes between healthy human individuals. Data came from immunoSEQ multiplex PCR; TCRdb stores just in-frame clones and leaves some out. Counted here are millions of clones, just under 95% occurring once; the ten biggest clones make up about 1.1%. Specimen: naive CD8+ T cells sorted from blood. Receptors originate from a man aged 18-30 years in good health. The CDR3 runs from the conserved cysteine through the conserved F or W. The D gene is left open where the match is weak.

j_call v_call d_call cdr3_aa cdr3_nt
TRBJ2-5 TRBV2 TRBD1 CASSSPGTALETQYF TGTGCCAGCAGTTCTCCCGGGACAGCGCTTGAGACCCAGTACTTC
TRBJ2-7 TRBV2 - CASRGVASYEQYF TGTGCCAGCAGGGGGGTGGCCTCCTACGAGCAGTACTTC
TRBJ1-5 TRBV6-5 - CASSSIGPDQPQHF TGTGCCAGCAGTTCTATAGGACCCGATCAGCCCCAGCATTTT
TRBJ2-3 TRBV27 TRBD2 CASSLGLAGLADTQYF TGTGCCAGCAGTTTAGGACTAGCGGGATTGGCAGATACGCAGTATTTT
TRBJ1-5 TRBV2 TRBD1 CASETTGDGNQPQHF TGTGCCAGCGAGACGACAGGGGATGGCAATCAGCCCCAGCATTTT
TRBJ2-7 TRBV4-3 - CASSQDHRRGSSYEQYF TGCGCCAGCAGCCAAGACCACCGGCGGGGAAGCTCCTACGAGCAGTACTTC
TRBJ2-5 TRBV7-7 - CASSLSPVSQETQYF TGTGCTAGCAGCTTATCTCCGGTCAGTCAAGAGACCCAGTACTTC
TRBJ1-4 TRBV27 - CASSPYRATNEKLFF TGTGCCAGCAGTCCCTATCGGGCAACTAATGAAAAACTGTTTTTT
TRBJ2-7 TRBV4-3 - CASSQGTADEQYF TGCGCCAGCAGCCAAGGGACCGCGGACGAGCAGTACTTC
TRBJ1-1 TRBV10-3 - CAISSGIYTEAFF TGTGCCATCAGTTCCGGGATTTACACTGAAGCTTTCTTT
TRBJ1-1 TRBV19 - CASRRLSLNTEAFF TGTGCCAGTAGAAGGTTAAGTTTGAACACTGAAGCTTTCTTT
TRBJ2-2 TRBV19 - CASSSSETGELFF TGTGCCAGTAGTTCTTCTGAGACCGGGGAGCTGTTTTTT
TRBJ2-1 TRBV27 TRBD2 CASSLSIVGGFNEQFF TGTGCCAGCAGTTTATCGATTGTGGGGGGGTTCAATGAGCAGTTCTTC
TRBJ2-7 TRBV2 - CASSEWRGTYEQYF TGTGCCAGCAGTGAATGGAGAGGGACCTACGAGCAGTACTTC
TRBJ1-2 TRBV6-5 TRBD1 CASRMSSGTAYGYTF TGTGCCAGCAGAATGAGTTCCGGGACAGCATATGGCTACACCTTC
TRBJ1-5 TRBV4-1 - CASSQGGNLQPQHF TGCGCCAGCAGCCAAGGAGGGAACCTCCAGCCCCAGCATTTT
TRBJ1-1 TRBV7-9 - CASSLGGGPPDFF TGTGCCAGCAGCTTAGGGGGAGGCCCTCCGGATTTCTTT
TRBJ1-4 TRBV27 - CASSFLGAEATNEKLFF TGTGCCAGCAGTTTTCTTGGGGCCGAGGCAACTAATGAAAAACTGTTTTTT
TRBJ1-2 TRBV29-1 - CSVDENVGYTF TGCAGCGTGGATGAGAACGTAGGCTACACCTTC
TRBJ2-5 TRBV2 TRBD2 CASSETAGEETQYF TGTGCCAGCAGTGAAACAGCGGGAGAAGAGACCCAGTACTTC
TRBJ2-2 TRBV4-1 - CASSQEGSPNTGELFF TGCGCCAGCAGCCAAGAGGGAAGCCCGAACACCGGGGAGCTGTTTTTT
TRBJ2-7 TRBV30 - CAWRPETSSYEQYF TGTGCCTGGAGACCCGAGACGTCCTCCTACGAGCAGTACTTC
TRBJ1-3 TRBV11-2 TRBD1 CASSLATGGVGNTIYF TGTGCCAGCAGCCTGGCAACAGGGGGCGTTGGAAACACCATATATTTT
TRBJ2-7 TRBV7-2 TRBD2 CASSLTSGAYEQYF TGTGCCAGCAGCTTAACTAGCGGGGCCTACGAGCAGTACTTC
TRBJ2-7 TRBV19 TRBD1 CASRPGQGSNEQYF TGTGCCAGTAGGCCGGGACAGGGGTCCAACGAGCAGTACTTC
TRBJ2-3 TRBV11-2 - CASSLAVGRTDTQYF TGTGCCAGCAGCTTAGCTGTGGGCCGCACAGATACGCAGTATTTT
TRBJ1-6 TRBV27 TRBD1 CASSWDRPSNYNSPLHF TGTGCCAGCAGTTGGGACAGACCCTCTAACTATAATTCACCCCTCCACTTT
TRBJ2-7 TRBV29-1 - CSVEGGAYEQYF TGCAGCGTTGAGGGGGGCGCCTACGAGCAGTACTTC
TRBJ2-7 TRBV7-9 - CASSLNHYEQYF TGTGCCAGCAGCTTAAATCACTACGAGCAGTACTTC
TRBJ1-1 TRBV23-1 TRBD1 CASSHNRGEGLNAEAFF TGCGCCAGCAGTCACAACAGGGGAGAGGGCCTTAACGCTGAAGCTTTCTTT
TRBJ1-3 TRBV1 - CTSRGTGVHGNTIYF TGCACCAGCAGAGGGACAGGGGTGCATGGAAACACCATATATTTT